These 22 T cell receptor beta chains originate from one sample sequenced in a study of blood T cell repertoires in COVID-19. The method was immunoSEQ multiplex PCR; TCRdb's version includes in-frame clones alone and lacks a portion of them. The profile shows roughly 140,000 clones, more than 65% of them singletons. Sequencing input: peripheral blood. The receptors were gathered from a man aged 60 to 69 with active or convalescent COVID-19.

The J gene is TRBJ2-1, the V gene TRBV7-9; 9 bases fit TRBD2. The CDR3 is 15 residues long. From germline, CDR1 is SEHNR and CDR2 FQNEAQ (reference sequence). V trimming: 5 bases; J trimming: 4 bases; junction bases outside the gene matches: 6. Here the CDR3 DNA reads TGTGCCAGCAGCGCCTCAGCGGGGGGATACAATGAGCAGTTCTTC. The encoded protein is CASSASAGGYNEQFF.

J is TRBJ2-3 and V is TRBV14, with 13 bases identical to TRBD2. V shed 6 bases, J shed 5 bases, and the junction held 8 bases outside the gene matches. The germline CDR1 and CDR2 sequences are SGHDN and FVKESK. The CDR3 has 16 amino acids. The CDR3 DNA is TGTGCCAGCAGATTCGGACTAGCGGGAGCCCAAGATACGCAGTATTTT. Residues: CASRFGLAGAQDTQYF.

This chain joins TRBV4-3 and TRBJ1-2, with 8 bases identical to TRBD1. V lost 1 base, J lost 7 bases, and 8 bases stayed unmatched. Germline loops: CDR1 LGHNA, CDR2 YSLEER. The CDR3 runs 15 residues. The CDR3 region has the DNA TGCGCCAGCAGCCAAGTTACAGGGGGGGAAGGTGGCTACACCTTC. Protein: CASSQVTGGEGGYTF.

The chain combines TRBV7-2 with TRBJ1-2; 12 bases map to TRBD1. J lost 4 bases, V lost 2 bases, and 5 bases had no gene match. Germline assignment: CDR1 SGHTA and CDR2 FQGNSA. CDR3 size: 16 residues. The CDR3, as DNA: TGTGCCAGCAGCTTATATCCGGGACAGGGGGCCTATGGCTACACCTTC. It codes for CASSLYPGQGAYGYTF.

V usage is TRBV3-1 (or the pseudogene TRBV3-2) and J usage is TRBJ2-3; D is perhaps TRBD2 (5 bases). The CDR3 is 14 residues long. Trimming pared 4 bases from V and 1 base from J, leaving 9 bases between. CDR1 is LGHDT, CDR2 YNNKEL, per germline (reference sequence). CDR3 region: CASSRLLRTDTQYF. As DNA, the CDR3 is TGTGCCAGCAGCCGACTACTCCGCACAGATACGCAGTATTTT.

The chain uses TRBV6-2 or TRBV6-3 and TRBJ1-5; 8 bases are shared with TRBD1. Germline trimming cut 5 bases from V and 3 bases from J; bases unmatched to any gene: 9. Germline V gene sequence: CDR1 MNHEY, CDR2 SVGEGT. The CDR3 loop spans 16 amino acids. CDR3 residues: CASSTDRGPDNQPQHF. In nucleotides, the CDR3 is TGTGCCAGCAGTACCGACAGGGGTCCAGACAATCAGCCCCAGCATTTT.

The gene calls are TRBV10-3 and TRBJ1-2; tentatively, D is TRBD1 (6 bases). The V and J ends lost 4 bases and 12 bases respectively, with 15 bases between them. Germline loops: CDR1 ENHRY, CDR2 SYGVKD. This CDR3 has 12 residues. The CDR3 region has the DNA TGTGCCATCAGTGGGGACAACACCAGGGACACCTTC. Translating it yields CAISGDNTRDTF.

V is TRBV7-8 and J is TRBJ1-6; D gene ambiguous. The CDR3 covers 17 residues. Germline V CDR1 and CDR2: SGHVS, FQNEAQ. The V end lost 5 bases, the J end lost 8 bases, and 22 bases lay between the germline ends. CDR3 protein: CASSLITVAGSHSPLHF. CDR3 coding DNA: TGTGCCAGCAGCCTAATTACGGTCGCAGGTTCGCATTCACCCCTCCACTTT.

The chain links TRBV19 to TRBJ1-5; 7 nucleotides align to TRBD1. Unmatched junction bases numbered 7, after V lost 6 bases and J lost 2 bases. CDR1 is LNHDA and CDR2 is SQIVND in the germline V gene (reference sequence). CDR3 length equals 15 residues. CDR3 loop: CASSRQGLGNQPQHF. In nucleotides, the CDR3 is TGTGCCAGTAGCCGACAGGGTTTGGGCAATCAGCCCCAGCATTTT.

V usage is TRBV5-4 and J usage is TRBJ2-1; 8 positions match TRBD2. Germline loops: CDR1 SGHNT, CDR2 YYREEE (reference sequence). The CDR3 totals 12 residues. V lost 0 bases, J lost 10 bases, and 0 bases stayed unmatched. CDR3 DNA sequence: TGTGCCAGCAGCTTGGTAGCGGGGGAGCAGTTCTTC. Protein: CASSLVAGEQFF.

In DNA form, the CDR3 reads TGTGCCAGCAGTTACAACTGGGACTCATCAACAGATACGCAGTATTTT. This encodes CASSYNWDSSTDTQYF. The chain recombines TRBV6-2 or TRBV6-3 with TRBJ2-3, with a tentative D call TRBD2 (6 bases). The V end lost 2 bases, the J end lost 3 bases, and 15 bases lay between the germline ends. CDR3 size: 16 residues. Germline V gene lookup returns CDR1 MNHEY and CDR2 SVGEGT.

The chain recombines TRBV7-2 with TRBJ1-3; 8 positions agree with TRBD1. The V and J ends lost 6 bases and 1 base, in that order; junction bases with no gene match: 5. Germline loops: CDR1 SGHTA, CDR2 FQGNSA. The CDR3 has 15 amino acids. CDR3 in amino acids: CASSWRQGSGNTIYF. DNA of the CDR3: TGTGCCAGCAGTTGGAGACAGGGGTCTGGAAACACCATATATTTT. The entire variable domain, with the rest obtained from reference TRBV7-2 and TRBJ1-3, is as follows: GAGVSQSPSNKVTEKGKDVELRCDPISGHTALYWYRQSLGQGLEFLIYFQGNSAPDKSGLPSDRFSAERTGGSVSTLTIQRTQQEDSAVYLCASSWRQGSGNTIYFGEGSWLTVV.

The chain couples TRBV14 to TRBJ2-5; 9 bases fit TRBD2. The CDR3 totals 13 residues. Trimming cost V 4 bases and J 9 bases; bases outside gene matches: 6. Germline V gives CDR1 SGHDN, CDR2 FVKESK. The CDR3 DNA sequence: TGTGCCAGCAGCCTAGCGGGGGCCCCGGCCCAGTACTTC. This translates into CASSLAGAPAQYF.

The V call is TRBV6-6, the J call TRBJ1-2, with a weak D call TRBD1 (5 bases). V lost 8 bases, J lost 8 bases, and 21 bases lay in between. Germline CDR1 and CDR2: MNHNY and SVGAGI (reference sequence). This CDR3 has 14 residues. CDR3 sequence (DNA): TGTGCCAGCGAACCGAGACAGTTGGCGGGGGGCTACACCTTC. It translates to CASEPRQLAGGYTF.

The chain recombines TRBV5-6 with TRBJ2-1, with a possible D match to TRBD2 (6 bases). V gave up 0 bases and J gave up 5 bases, with 12 bases separating them. Germline CDR1 SGHDT, CDR2 YYEEEE. This CDR3 spans 15 amino acids. The CDR3 here is CASSLGLDADNEQFF. The DNA of the CDR3 is TGTGCCAGCAGCTTGGGACTAGATGCGGACAATGAGCAGTTCTTC.

The chain carries TRBV9 and TRBJ2-2; 9 bases map to TRBD1. The J segment lost 8 bases and the V segment lost 3 bases, leaving 11 bases of the junction unmatched. Germline V lookup: CDR1 SGDLS, CDR2 YYNGEE. The CDR3 is 16 amino acids. CDR3: CASSGTGGFSSGELFF. Written as DNA, the CDR3 is TGTGCCAGCAGCGGAACAGGGGGCTTTAGTTCGGGGGAGCTGTTTTTT.

In its sample, this clone was seen a few times. The chain links TRBV7-9 to TRBJ2-1; 10 nucleotides align to TRBD1. From germline, CDR1 is SEHNR and CDR2 FQNEAQ (reference sequence). CDR3 length equals 14 residues. V lost 5 bases and J lost 7; bases outside the gene matches: 5. CDR3: CASSPGQGWNEQFF. CDR3 DNA sequence: TGTGCCAGCAGCCCGGGACAGGGGTGGAATGAGCAGTTCTTC. Supplemented by reference TRBV7-9 and TRBJ2-1, the full variable domain reads DTGVSQNPRHKITKRGQNVTFRCDPISEHNRLYWYRQTLGQGPEFLTYFQNEAQLEKSRLLSDRFSAERPKGSFSTLEIQRTEQGDSAMYLCASSPGQGWNEQFFGPGTRLTVL.

This clone showed up just once. The chain has TRBV28 and TRBJ2-3; TRBD1 matches 8 bases. Germline V gene data show CDR1 as MDHEN and CDR2 as SYDVKM. This CDR3 spans 15 amino acids. With V trimmed by 2 bases and J by 6 bases, 7 bases remained unmatched. CDR3: CASSLQGARLDTQYF. For the CDR3, the DNA is TGTGCCAGCAGTTTACAGGGGGCAAGATTGGATACGCAGTATTTT. Full variable domain (remainder filled in from reference TRBV28 and TRBJ2-3): DVKVTQSSRYLVKRTGEKVFLECVQDMDHENMFWYRQDPGLGLRLIYFSYDVKMKEKGDIPEGYSVSREKKERFSLILESASTNQTSMYLCASSLQGARLDTQYFGPGTRLTVL.

The chain links TRBV3-1 (or the pseudogene TRBV3-2) to TRBJ2-3; 10 bases line up with TRBD1. The CDR3 contains 16 residues. Trimming removed 1 base from V and 1 base from J; junction bases left unmatched: 2. Germline lookup yields CDR1 LGHDT and CDR2 YNNKEL (reference sequence). The CDR3 is CASSQGQGAGTDTQYF. The CDR3 bases are TGTGCCAGCAGCCAAGGACAGGGGGCTGGCACAGATACGCAGTATTTT.

The V call is TRBV7-2, the J call TRBJ1-2; maybe TRBD1 (5 bases). The germline V and J ends were trimmed by 4 bases and 2 bases, with 8 bases remaining between them. The CDR3 extends over 13 amino acids. Germline V gene sequence: CDR1 SGHTA, CDR2 FQGNSA. CDR3 loop: CASSSTVNYGYTF. CDR3 DNA sequence: TGTGCCAGCAGCTCGACAGTCAACTATGGCTACACCTTC. The full variable domain, its missing parts supplied by reference TRBV7-2 and TRBJ1-2, is GAGVSQSPSNKVTEKGKDVELRCDPISGHTALYWYRQSLGQGLEFLIYFQGNSAPDKSGLPSDRFSAERTGGSVSTLTIQRTQQEDSAVYLCASSSTVNYGYTFGSGTRLTVV.

The chain recombines TRBV28 with TRBJ1-1; D possibly corresponds to TRBD1 (5 bases). The CDR3 runs 15 residues. Trimming shortened V by 5 bases and J by 0 bases, and 13 bases separated the two germline ends. Per germline, CDR1 MDHEN and CDR2 SYDVKM. The CDR3 spells CASSPHGDLNTEAFF. CDR3 bases: TGTGCCAGCAGTCCCCACGGGGACTTGAACACTGAAGCTTTCTTT.

This CDR3 reads CASSLVLQGASYGYTF. CDR3 bases: TGTGCCAGCAGCTTAGTCCTGCAGGGGGCGAGCTATGGCTACACCTTC. The chain carries TRBV11-2 and TRBJ1-2; 8 bases agree with TRBD1. V lost 1 base to trimming and J lost 4 bases; unmatched junction nucleotides: 8. The germline CDR1 and CDR2 sequences are SGHAT and FQNNGV. The CDR3 sequence is 16 residues long.